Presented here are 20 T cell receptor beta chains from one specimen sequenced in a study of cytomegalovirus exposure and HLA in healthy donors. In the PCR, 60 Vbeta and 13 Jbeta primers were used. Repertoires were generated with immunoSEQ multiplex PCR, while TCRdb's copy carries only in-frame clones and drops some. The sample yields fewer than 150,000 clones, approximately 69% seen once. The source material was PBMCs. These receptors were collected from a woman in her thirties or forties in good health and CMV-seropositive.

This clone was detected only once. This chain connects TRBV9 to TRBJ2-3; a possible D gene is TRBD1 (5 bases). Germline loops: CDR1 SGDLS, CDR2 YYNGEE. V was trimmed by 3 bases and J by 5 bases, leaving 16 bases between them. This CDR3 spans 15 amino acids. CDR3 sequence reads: CASSARGRVGDTQYF. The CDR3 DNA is TGTGCCAGCAGCGCACGAGGCAGGGTAGGAGATACGCAGTATTTT.

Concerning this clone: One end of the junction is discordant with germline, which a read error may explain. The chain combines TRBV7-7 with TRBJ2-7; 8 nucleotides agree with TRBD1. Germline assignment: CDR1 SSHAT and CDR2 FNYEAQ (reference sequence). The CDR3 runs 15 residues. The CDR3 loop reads CASSLGAGGLYEQYF. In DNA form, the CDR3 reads TGTGCTAGCAGCTTAGGGGCAGGGGGCTTATACGAGCAGTACTTC.

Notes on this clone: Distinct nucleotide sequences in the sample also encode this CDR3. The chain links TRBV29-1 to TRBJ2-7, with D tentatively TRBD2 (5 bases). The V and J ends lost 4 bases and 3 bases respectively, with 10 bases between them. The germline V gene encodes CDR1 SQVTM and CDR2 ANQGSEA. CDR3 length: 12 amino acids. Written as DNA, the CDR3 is TGCAGCGTTGGGAGGCAGAGCTACGAGCAGTACTTC. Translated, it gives CSVGRQSYEQYF.

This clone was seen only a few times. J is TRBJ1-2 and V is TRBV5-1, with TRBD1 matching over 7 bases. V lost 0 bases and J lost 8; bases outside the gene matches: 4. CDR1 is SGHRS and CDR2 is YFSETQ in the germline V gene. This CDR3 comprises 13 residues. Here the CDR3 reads CASSLVTGYGYTF. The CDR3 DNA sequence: TGCGCCAGCAGCTTGGTGACAGGGTACGGCTACACCTTC.

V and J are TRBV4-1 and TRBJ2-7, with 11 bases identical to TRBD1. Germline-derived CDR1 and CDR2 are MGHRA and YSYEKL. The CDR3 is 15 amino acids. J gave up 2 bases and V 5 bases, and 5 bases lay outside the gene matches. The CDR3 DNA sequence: TGCGCCAGCAGCACTCCGGGACAGGGGGCCTACGAGCAGTACTTC. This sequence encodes CASSTPGQGAYEQYF.

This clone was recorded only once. In DNA, the CDR3 is TGTGCCAGCAGTATGACAGGGGGGAGAGGGTATAGCAATCAGCCCCAGCATTTT. This encodes CASSMTGGRGYSNQPQHF. The chain has TRBV2 and TRBJ1-5; TRBD1 matches at 9 bases. The V gene's germline CDR1 is SNHLY and CDR2 FYNNEI. V lost 5 bases and J lost 0; bases outside the gene matches: 11. CDR3 length: 18 residues.

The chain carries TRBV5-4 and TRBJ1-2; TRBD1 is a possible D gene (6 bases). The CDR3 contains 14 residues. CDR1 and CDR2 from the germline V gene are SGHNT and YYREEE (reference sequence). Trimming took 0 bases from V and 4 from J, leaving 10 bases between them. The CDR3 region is CASSLVGQRYGYTF. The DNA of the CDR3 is TGTGCCAGCAGCTTGGTTGGACAGCGCTATGGCTACACCTTC.

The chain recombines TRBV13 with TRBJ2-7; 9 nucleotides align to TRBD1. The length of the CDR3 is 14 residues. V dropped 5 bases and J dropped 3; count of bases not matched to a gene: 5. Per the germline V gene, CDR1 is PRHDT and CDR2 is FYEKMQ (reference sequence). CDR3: CASSQTGGNYEQYF. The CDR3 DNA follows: TGTGCCAGCAGCCAGACAGGGGGGAACTACGAGCAGTACTTC.

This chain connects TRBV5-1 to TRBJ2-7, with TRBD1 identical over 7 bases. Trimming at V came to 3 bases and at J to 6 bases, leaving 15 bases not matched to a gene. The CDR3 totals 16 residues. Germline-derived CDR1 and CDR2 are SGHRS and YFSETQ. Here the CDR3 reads CASSSLMTGPLGEQYF. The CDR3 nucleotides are TGCGCCAGCAGCTCCCTTATGACAGGGCCCTTGGGCGAGCAGTACTTC.

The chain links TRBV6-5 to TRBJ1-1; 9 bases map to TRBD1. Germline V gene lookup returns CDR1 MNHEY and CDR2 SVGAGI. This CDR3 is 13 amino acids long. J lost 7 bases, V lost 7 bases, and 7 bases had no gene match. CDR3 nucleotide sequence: TGTGCCAGCATTAGGACAGGGGCCTTTGAAGCTTTCTTT. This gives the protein CASIRTGAFEAFF.

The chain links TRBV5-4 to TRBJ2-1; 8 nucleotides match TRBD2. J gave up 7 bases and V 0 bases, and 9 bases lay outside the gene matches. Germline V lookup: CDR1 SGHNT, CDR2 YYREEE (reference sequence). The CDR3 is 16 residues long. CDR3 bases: TGTGCCAGCAGCTTGGGTTTGTCGGGGGGGGGAAATGAGCAGTTCTTC. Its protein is CASSLGLSGGGNEQFF. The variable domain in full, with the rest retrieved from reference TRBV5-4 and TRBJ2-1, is ETGVTQSPTHLIKTRGQQVTLRCSSQSGHNTVSWYQQALGQGPQFIFQYYREEENGRGNFPPRFSGLQFPNYSSELNVNALELDDSALYLCASSLGLSGGGNEQFFGPGTRLTVL.

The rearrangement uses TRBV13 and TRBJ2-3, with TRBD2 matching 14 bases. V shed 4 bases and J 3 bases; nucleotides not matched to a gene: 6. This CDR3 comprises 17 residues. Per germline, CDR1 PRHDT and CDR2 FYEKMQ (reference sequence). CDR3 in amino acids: CASSSRLAGGITDTQYF. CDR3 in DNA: TGTGCCAGCAGCTCCCGACTAGCGGGAGGGATAACAGATACGCAGTATTTT.

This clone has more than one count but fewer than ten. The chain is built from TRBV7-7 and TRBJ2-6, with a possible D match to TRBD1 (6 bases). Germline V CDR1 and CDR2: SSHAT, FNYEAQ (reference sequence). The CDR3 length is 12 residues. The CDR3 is CATGSGANVLTF. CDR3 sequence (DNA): TGTGCGACAGGTTCTGGGGCCAACGTCCTGACTTTC. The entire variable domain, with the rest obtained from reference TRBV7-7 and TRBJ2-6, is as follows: GAGVSQSPRYKVTKRGQDVTLRCDPISSHATLYWYQQALGQGPEFLTYFNYEAQPDKSGLPSDRFSAERPEGSISTLTIQRTEQRDSAMYRCATGSGANVLTFGAGSRLTVL.

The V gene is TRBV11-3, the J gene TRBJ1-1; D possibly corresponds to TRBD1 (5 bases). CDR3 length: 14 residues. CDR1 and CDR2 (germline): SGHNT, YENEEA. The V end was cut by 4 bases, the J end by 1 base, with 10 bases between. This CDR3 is CASSYGHSNTEAFF. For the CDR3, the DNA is TGTGCCAGCAGCTACGGACACTCGAACACTGAAGCTTTCTTT.

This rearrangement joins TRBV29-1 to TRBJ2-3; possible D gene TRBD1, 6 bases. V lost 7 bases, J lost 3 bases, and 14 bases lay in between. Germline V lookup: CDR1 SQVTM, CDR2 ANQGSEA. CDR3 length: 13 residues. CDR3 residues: CSAPRGETDTQYF. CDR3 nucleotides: TGCAGCGCCCCCAGGGGAGAGACAGATACGCAGTATTTT.

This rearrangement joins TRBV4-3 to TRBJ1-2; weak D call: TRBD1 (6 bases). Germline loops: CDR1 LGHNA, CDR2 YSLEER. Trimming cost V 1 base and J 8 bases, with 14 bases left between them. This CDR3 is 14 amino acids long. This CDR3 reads CASSQGRGGQGYTF. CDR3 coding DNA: TGCGCCAGCAGCCAAGGACGGGGGGGACAAGGCTACACCTTC.

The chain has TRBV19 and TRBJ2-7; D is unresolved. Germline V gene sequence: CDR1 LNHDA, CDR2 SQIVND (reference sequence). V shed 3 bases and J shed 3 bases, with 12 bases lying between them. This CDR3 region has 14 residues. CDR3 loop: CASSINSPFYEQYF. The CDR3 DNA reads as TGTGCCAGTAGTATTAACAGTCCCTTCTACGAGCAGTACTTC.

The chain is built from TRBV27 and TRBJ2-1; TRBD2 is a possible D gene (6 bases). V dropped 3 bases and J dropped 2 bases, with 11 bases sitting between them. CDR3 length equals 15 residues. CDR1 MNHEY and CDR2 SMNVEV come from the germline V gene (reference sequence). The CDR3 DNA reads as TGTGCCAGCAGTTTGTCGCGGGAAGCCTACAATGAGCAGTTCTTC. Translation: CASSLSREAYNEQFF.

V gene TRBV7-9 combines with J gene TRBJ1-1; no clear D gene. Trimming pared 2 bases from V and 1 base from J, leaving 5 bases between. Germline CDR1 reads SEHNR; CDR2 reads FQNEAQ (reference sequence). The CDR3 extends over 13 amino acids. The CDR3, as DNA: TGTGCCAGCAGCTTATTCCAGAACACTGAAGCTTTCTTT. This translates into CASSLFQNTEAFF.

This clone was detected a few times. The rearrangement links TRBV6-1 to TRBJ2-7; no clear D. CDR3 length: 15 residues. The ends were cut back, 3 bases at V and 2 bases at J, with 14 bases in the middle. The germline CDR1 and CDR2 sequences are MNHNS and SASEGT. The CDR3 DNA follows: TGTGCCAGCAGTGAGGAGAGCCTCCTTACCTACGAGCAGTACTTC. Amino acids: CASSEESLLTYEQYF.